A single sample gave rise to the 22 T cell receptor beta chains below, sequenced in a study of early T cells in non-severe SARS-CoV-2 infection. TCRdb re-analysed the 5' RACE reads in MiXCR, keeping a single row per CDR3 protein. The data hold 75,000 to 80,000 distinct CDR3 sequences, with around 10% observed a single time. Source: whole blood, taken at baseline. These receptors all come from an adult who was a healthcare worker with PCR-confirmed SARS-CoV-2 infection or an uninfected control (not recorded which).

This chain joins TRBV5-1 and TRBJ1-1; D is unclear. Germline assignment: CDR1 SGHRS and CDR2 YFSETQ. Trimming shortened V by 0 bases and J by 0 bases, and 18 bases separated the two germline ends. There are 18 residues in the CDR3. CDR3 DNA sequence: TGCGCCAGCAGCTTGGCGGGCGGATTCCCCCTAATGAACACTGAAGCTTTCTTT. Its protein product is CASSLAGGFPLMNTEAFF. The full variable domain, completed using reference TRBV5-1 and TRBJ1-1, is KAGVTQTPRYLIKTRGQQVTLSCSPISGHRSVSWYQQTPGQGLQFLFEYFSETQRNKGNFPGRFSGRQFSNSRSEMNVSTLELGDSALYLCASSLAGGFPLMNTEAFFGQGTRLTVV.

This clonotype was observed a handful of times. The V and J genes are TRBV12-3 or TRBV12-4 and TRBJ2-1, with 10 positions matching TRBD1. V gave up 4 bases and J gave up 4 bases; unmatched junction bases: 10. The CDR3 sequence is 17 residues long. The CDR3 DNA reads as TGTGCCAGCAGTTATCAGACAGGGGGCAGCGGTTACAATGAGCAGTTCTTC. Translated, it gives CASSYQTGGSGYNEQFF.

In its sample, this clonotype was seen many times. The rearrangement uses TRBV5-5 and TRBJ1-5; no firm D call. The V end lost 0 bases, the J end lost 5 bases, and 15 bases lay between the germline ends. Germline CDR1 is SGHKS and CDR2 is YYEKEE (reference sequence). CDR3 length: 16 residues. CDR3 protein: CASSLVPLAKDQPQHF. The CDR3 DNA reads TGTGCCAGCAGCTTGGTTCCCTTGGCGAAGGATCAGCCCCAGCATTTT.

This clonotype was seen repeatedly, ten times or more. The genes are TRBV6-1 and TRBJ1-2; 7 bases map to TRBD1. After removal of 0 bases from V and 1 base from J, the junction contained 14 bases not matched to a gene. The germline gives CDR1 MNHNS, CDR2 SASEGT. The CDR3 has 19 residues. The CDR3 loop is CASSEARAGGFLLNYGYTF. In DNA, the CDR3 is TGTGCCAGCAGTGAAGCTCGGGCAGGGGGTTTTCTTCTTAACTATGGCTACACCTTC.

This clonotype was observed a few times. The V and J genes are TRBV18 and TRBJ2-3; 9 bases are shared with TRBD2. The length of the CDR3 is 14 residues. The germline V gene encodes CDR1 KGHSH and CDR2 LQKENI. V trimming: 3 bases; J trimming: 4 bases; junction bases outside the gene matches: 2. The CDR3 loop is CASSPGLAPDTQYF. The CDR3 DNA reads TGTGCCAGCTCACCGGGACTAGCCCCAGATACGCAGTATTTT.

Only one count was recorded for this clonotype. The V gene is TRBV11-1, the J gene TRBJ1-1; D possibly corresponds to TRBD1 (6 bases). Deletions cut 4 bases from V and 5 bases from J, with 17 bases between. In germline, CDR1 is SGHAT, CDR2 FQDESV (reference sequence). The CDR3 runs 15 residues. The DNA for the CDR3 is TGTGCCAGCAGCTCACGCGGGGGGCGCAGGACTGAAGCTTTCTTT. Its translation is CASSSRGGRRTEAFF.

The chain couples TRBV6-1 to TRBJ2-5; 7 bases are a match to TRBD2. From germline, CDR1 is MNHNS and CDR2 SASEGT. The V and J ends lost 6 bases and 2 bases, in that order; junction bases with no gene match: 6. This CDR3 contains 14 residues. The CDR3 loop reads CASSPGLVQETQYF. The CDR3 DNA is TGTGCCAGCAGCCCCGGACTAGTTCAAGAGACCCAGTACTTC.

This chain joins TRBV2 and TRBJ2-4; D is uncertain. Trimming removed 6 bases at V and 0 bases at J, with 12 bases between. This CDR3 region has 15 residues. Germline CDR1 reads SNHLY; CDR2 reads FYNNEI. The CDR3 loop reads CASRLSALAKNIQYF. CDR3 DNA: TGTGCCAGCAGGTTGTCCGCTCTAGCCAAAAACATTCAGTACTTC. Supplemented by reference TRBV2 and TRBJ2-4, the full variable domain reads EPEVTQTPSHQVTQMGQEVILRCVPISNHLYFYWYRQILGQKVEFLVSFYNNEISEKSEIFDDQFSVERPDGSNFTLKIRSTKLEDSAMYFCASRLSALAKNIQYFGAGTRLSVL.

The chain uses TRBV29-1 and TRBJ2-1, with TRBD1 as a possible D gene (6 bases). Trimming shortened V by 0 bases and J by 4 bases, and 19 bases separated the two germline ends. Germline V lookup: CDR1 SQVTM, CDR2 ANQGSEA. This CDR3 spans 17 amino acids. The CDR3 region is CSVEDNNREGVYNEQFF. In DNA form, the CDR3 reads TGCAGCGTTGAAGATAATAACAGGGAAGGAGTATACAATGAGCAGTTCTTC.

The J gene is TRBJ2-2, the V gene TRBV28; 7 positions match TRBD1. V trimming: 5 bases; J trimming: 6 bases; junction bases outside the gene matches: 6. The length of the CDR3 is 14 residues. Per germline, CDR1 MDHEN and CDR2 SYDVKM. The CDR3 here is CASSTRQGAGELFF. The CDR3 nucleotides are TGTGCCAGCAGTACTAGACAGGGTGCCGGGGAGCTGTTTTTT.

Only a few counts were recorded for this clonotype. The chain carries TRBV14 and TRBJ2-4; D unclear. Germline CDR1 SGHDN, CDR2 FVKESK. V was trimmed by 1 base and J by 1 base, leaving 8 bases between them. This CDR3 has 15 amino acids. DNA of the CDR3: TGTGCCAGCAGCCAAGGCGTGGGGGCCAAAAACATTCAGTACTTC. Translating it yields CASSQGVGAKNIQYF.

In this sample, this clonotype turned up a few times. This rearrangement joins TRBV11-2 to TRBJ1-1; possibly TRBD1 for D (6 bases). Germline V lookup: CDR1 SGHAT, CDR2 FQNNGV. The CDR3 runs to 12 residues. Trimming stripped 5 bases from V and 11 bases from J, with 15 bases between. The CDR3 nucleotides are TGTGCCAGCAGCCTCCGACAGGAAGGCGCTTTCTTT. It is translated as CASSLRQEGAFF. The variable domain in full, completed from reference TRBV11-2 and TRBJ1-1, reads EAGVAQSPRYKIIEKRQSVAFWCNPISGHATLYWYQQILGQGPKLLIQFQNNGVVDDSQLPKDRFSAERLKGVDSTLKIQPAKLEDSAVYLCASSLRQEGAFFGQGTRLTVV.

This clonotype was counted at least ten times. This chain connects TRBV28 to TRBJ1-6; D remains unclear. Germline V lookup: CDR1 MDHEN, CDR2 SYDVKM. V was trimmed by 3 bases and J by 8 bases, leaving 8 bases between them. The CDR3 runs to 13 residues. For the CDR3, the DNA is TGTGCCAGCAGTTTTGCACGGGATTCACCCCTCCACTTT. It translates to CASSFARDSPLHF. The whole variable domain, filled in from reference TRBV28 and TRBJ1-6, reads DVKVTQSSRYLVKRTGEKVFLECVQDMDHENMFWYRQDPGLGLRLIYFSYDVKMKEKGDIPEGYSVSREKKERFSLILESASTNQTSMYLCASSFARDSPLHFGNGTRLTVT.

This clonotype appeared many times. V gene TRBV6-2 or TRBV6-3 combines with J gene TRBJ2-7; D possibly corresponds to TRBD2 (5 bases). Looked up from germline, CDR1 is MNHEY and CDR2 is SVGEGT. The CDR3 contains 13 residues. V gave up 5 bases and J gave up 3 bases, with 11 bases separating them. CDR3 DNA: TGTGCCAGCAGTCCCGGGGATCTCTACGAGCAGTACTTC. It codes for CASSPGDLYEQYF.

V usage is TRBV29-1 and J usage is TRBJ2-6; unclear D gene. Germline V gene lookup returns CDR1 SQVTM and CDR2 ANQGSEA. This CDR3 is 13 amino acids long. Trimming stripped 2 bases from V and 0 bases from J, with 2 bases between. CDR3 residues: CSVEISGANVLTF. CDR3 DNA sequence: TGCAGCGTTGAAATCTCTGGGGCCAACGTCCTGACTTTC.

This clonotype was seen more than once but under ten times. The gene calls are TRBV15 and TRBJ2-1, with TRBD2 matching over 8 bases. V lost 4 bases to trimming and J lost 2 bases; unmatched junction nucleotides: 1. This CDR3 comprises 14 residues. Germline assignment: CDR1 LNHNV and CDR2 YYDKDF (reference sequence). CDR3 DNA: TGTGCCACCAGCATACTAGCGGCCTACAATGAGCAGTTCTTC. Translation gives CATSILAAYNEQFF. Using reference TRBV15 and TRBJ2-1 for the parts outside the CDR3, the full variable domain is DAMVIQNPRYQVTQFGKPVTLSCSQTLNHNVMYWYQQKSSQAPKLLFHYYDKDFNNEADTPDNFQSRRPNTSFCFLDIRSPGLGDTAMYLCATSILAAYNEQFFGPGTRLTVL.

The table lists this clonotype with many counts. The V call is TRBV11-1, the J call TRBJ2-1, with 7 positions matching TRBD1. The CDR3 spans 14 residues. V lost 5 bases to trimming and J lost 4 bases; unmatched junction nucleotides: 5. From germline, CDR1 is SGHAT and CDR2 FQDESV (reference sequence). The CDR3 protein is CASSQGQAYNEQFF. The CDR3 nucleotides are TGTGCCAGCAGCCAAGGACAGGCTTACAATGAGCAGTTCTTC.

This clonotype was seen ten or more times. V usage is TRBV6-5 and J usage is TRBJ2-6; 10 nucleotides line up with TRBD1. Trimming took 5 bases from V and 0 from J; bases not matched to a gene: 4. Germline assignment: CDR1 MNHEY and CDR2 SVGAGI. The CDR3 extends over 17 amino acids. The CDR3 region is CASSPRTGGSGANVLTF. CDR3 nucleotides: TGTGCCAGCAGTCCGCGGACAGGGGGCTCTGGGGCCAACGTCCTGACTTTC.

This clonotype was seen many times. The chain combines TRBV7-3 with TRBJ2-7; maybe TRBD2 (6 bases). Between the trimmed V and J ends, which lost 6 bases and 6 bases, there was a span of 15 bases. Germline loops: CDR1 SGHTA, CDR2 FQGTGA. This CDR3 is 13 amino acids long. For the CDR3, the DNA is TGTGCCAGCAGGGGGGACTCCTTTTGCGAGCAGTACTTC. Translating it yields CASRGDSFCEQYF.

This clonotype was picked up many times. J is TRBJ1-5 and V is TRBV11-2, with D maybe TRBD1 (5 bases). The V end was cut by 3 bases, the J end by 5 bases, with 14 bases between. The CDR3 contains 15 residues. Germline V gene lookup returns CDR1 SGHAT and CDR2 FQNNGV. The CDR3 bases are TGTGCCAGCAGCTTTGACGGAAGGGGTGATCAGCCCCAGCATTTT. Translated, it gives CASSFDGRGDQPQHF.

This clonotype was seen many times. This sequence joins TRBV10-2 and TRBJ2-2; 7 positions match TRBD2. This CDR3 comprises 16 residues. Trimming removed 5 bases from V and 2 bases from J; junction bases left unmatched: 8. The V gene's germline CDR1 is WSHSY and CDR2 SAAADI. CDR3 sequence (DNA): TGCGCCAGCAGTAAGCAAGCGGGGTATAACACCGGGGAGCTGTTTTTT. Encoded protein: CASSKQAGYNTGELFF.

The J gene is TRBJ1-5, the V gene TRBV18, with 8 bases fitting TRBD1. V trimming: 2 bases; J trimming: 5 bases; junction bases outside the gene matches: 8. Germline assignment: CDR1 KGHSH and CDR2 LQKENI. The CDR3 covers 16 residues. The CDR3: CASSPWRQGPDQPQHF. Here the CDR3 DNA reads TGTGCCAGCTCACCATGGCGACAGGGGCCCGATCAGCCCCAGCATTTT. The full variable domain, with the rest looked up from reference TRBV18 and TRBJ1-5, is NAGVMQNPRHLVRRRGQEARLRCSPMKGHSHVYWYRQLPEEGLKFMVYLQKENIIDESGMPKERFSAEFPKEGPSILRIQQVVRGDSAAYFCASSPWRQGPDQPQHFGDGTRLSIL.